This T cell receptor beta chain was sequenced in a study of blood T cell repertoires in COVID-19. For the study at large: There were acute and convalescent COVID-19 samples, and they came from the United States, Italy and Spain. T cells, B-cell-depleted T cells, or PBMCs supplied cDNA or gDNA.

Methods used by the authors: Reference gene primers were amplified, and this amplification served to estimate nucleated cell counts. The data were produced by immunoSEQ multiplex PCR, yet TCRdb's version contains in-frame clones alone and is incomplete. V and J calls and clone size are as listed in that table; D and trimming were resolved from the DNA. The sample has approximately 140,000 clones, 84% seen once. This receptor was obtained from a woman of 80 years or more in a cohort sampled during active or convalescent COVID-19. Input material: peripheral blood.

This CDR3 is CASSQVNQPQHF. For the CDR3, the DNA is TGTGCCAGTAGCCAGGTAAATCAGCCCCAGCATTTT. The rearrangement uses TRBV19 and TRBJ1-5; D gene ambiguous. The germline gives CDR1 LNHDA, CDR2 SQIVND (reference sequence). Trimming stripped 6 bases from V and 4 bases from J, with 7 bases between. The CDR3 is 12 amino acids.